This T cell receptor (beta chain) was observed in a study of blood T cell repertoires in COVID-19. Overall study: From the United States, Italy and Spain came samples of acute and convalescent COVID-19. PBMCs, B-cell-depleted T cells, or T cells provided the cDNA or gDNA that made up the material.

Study processing details: The authors estimated nucleated cell counts from reference gene primer amplification. Clones were sequenced by immunoSEQ multiplex PCR, and TCRdb holds only the in-frame ones, with some missing. Clonal size and the V and J genes are those of that table, whereas D and trimming came from the DNA. Of roughly 230,000 clones listed, about 90% are singletons. Sequencing input: PBMCs or T cells enriched from blood (not recorded which). The TCR comes from a woman aged 25 to 39 with acute COVID-19.

The CDR3 nucleotides read TGCGCCAGCAGCCCGGCTGGGACATTAAGAGAGACCCAGTACTTC. Its protein is CASSPAGTLRETQYF. The genes are TRBV4-1 and TRBJ2-5, with D maybe TRBD1 (6 bases). CDR1 and CDR2 (germline): MGHRA, YSYEKL. Trimming shortened V by 4 bases and J by 4 bases, and 16 bases separated the two germline ends. CDR3 length equals 15 residues.